This T cell receptor (beta chain) derives from a study of control samples from healthy donors and cancer patients. This clone has only one observation. Data came from immunoSEQ multiplex PCR; TCRdb stores just in-frame clones and leaves some out. This repertoire shows approximately 160,000 clones, 90% to 95% found once; its top ten account for approximately 1.5%. CDR1 is SGHTA, CDR2 FQGTGA, per germline. Trimming took 0 bases from V and 0 from J, leaving 9 bases between them. CDR3 length: 16 residues. V usage is TRBV7-3 and J usage is TRBJ2-1; D unclear. The clonotype comes from a woman in her late teens or twenties in good health. Sequenced: blood. The CDR3 DNA is TGTGCCAGCAGCTTAACACCCTCGAGCTCCTACAATGAGCAGTTCTTC. Translating it yields CASSLTPSSSYNEQFF. Full variable domain (remainder filled in from reference TRBV7-3 and TRBJ2-1): GAGVSQTPSNKVTEKGKYVELRCDPISGHTALYWYRQSLGQGPEFLIYFQGTGAADDSGLPNDRFFAVRPEGSVSTLKIQRTERGDSAVYLCASSLTPSSSYNEQFFGPGTRLTVL.